Listed below are T cell receptor beta chains from one sample, sequenced in a study of a mutant IDH1 vaccine in newly diagnosed glioma. The table came from immunoSEQ multiplex PCR; TCRdb's copy has only in-frame clones and leaves some out. The data show about 26,000 clones, roughly 83% seen once. These TCRs' antigens remain unknown. Sequencing was performed on PBMCs, taken from a glioma patient whose treatment included an IDH1 peptide vaccine. The receptors come from a man under 40 with glioma. Both conserved end residues are part of each CDR3. A D gene is named only where the DNA matches it firmly. Only some rows state a clone size, as once, few, many or a class for expanded clones.

v_gene: TRBV18
d_gene: .
j_gene: TRBJ2-7
abundance: .
CDR3aa: CASSLGRSYEQYF
CDR3nt: TGTGCCAGCTCACTTGGCCGCTCCTACGAGCAGTACTTC

v_gene: TRBV30
d_gene: TRBD1
j_gene: TRBJ2-5
abundance: few
CDR3aa: CAWIGPGQGTEQETQYF
CDR3nt: TGTGCCTGGATCGGGCCGGGACAGGGAACGGAACAAGAGACCCAGTACTTC

v_gene: TRBV28
d_gene: .
j_gene: TRBJ2-4
abundance: .
CDR3aa: CASSLQTARAKNIQYF
CDR3nt: TGTGCCAGCAGTTTACAGACGGCAAGGGCCAAAAACATTCAGTACTTC

v_gene: TRBV9
d_gene: .
j_gene: TRBJ2-2
abundance: .
CDR3aa: CASSQTNTMVTGELFF
CDR3nt: TGTGCCAGCAGCCAGACAAACACTATGGTCACCGGGGAGCTGTTTTTT

v_gene: TRBV19
d_gene: .
j_gene: TRBJ2-2
abundance: medium-sized
CDR3aa: CASSMGDRNTGELFF
CDR3nt: TGTGCCAGTAGTATGGGAGACAGGAACACCGGGGAGCTGTTTTTT

v_gene: TRBV2
d_gene: TRBD1
j_gene: TRBJ1-5
abundance: once
CDR3aa: CASSGTGGRDQPQHF
CDR3nt: TGTGCCAGCAGTGGTACAGGGGGCCGGGATCAGCCCCAGCATTTT

v_gene: TRBV19
d_gene: .
j_gene: TRBJ2-1
abundance: .
CDR3aa: CASSSSPVAYNEQFF
CDR3nt: TGTGCCAGTAGTAGTTCCCCCGTCGCGTACAATGAGCAGTTCTTC

v_gene: TRBV19
d_gene: .
j_gene: TRBJ2-7
abundance: .
CDR3aa: CARLLGHRLHEQYF
CDR3nt: TGTGCCCGCCTACTGGGACACCGCCTCCACGAGCAGTACTTC

v_gene: TRBV5-6
d_gene: TRBD1
j_gene: TRBJ1-1
abundance: .
CDR3aa: CASSTLRTGGSEAFF
CDR3nt: TGTGCCAGCAGCACCTTACGGACAGGGGGTAGTGAAGCTTTCTTT

v_gene: TRBV19
d_gene: TRBD1
j_gene: TRBJ1-6
abundance: .
CDR3aa: CASTETGNSPLHF
CDR3nt: TGTGCCAGTACCGAGACAGGGAATTCACCCCTCCACTTT

v_gene: TRBV28
d_gene: .
j_gene: TRBJ2-3
abundance: few
CDR3aa: CASSLAGGDTQYF
CDR3nt: TGTGCCAGCAGTTTAGCGGGCGGCGATACGCAGTATTTT

v_gene: TRBV20-1
d_gene: .
j_gene: TRBJ2-7
abundance: .
CDR3aa: CSARTAYEQYF
CDR3nt: TGCAGTGCTAGGACAGCCTACGAGCAGTACTTC

v_gene: TRBV27
d_gene: .
j_gene: TRBJ2-1
abundance: .
CDR3aa: CASRSSAGSSYNEQFF
CDR3nt: TGTGCCAGCAGGAGCAGCGCGGGGAGCTCCTACAATGAGCAGTTCTTC

v_gene: TRBV2
d_gene: .
j_gene: TRBJ2-7
abundance: .
CDR3aa: CASSYMGTDSGEQYF
CDR3nt: TGTGCCAGCAGTTATATGGGGACCGATTCGGGAGAGCAGTACTTC

v_gene: TRBV19
d_gene: .
j_gene: TRBJ1-6
abundance: .
CDR3aa: CASSMERGTGSPLHF
CDR3nt: TGTGCCAGTAGTATGGAGAGGGGTACAGGTTCACCCCTCCACTTT

v_gene: TRBV2
d_gene: .
j_gene: TRBJ1-6
abundance: .
CDR3aa: CASSPGRDSPLHF
CDR3nt: TGTGCCAGCAGTCCAGGGCGAGATTCACCCCTCCACTTT

v_gene: TRBV7-9
d_gene: TRBD1
j_gene: TRBJ2-7
abundance: .
CDR3aa: CASSLAWGQIYEQYF
CDR3nt: TGTGCCAGCAGCTTAGCATGGGGACAGATCTACGAGCAGTACTTC

v_gene: TRBV27
d_gene: .
j_gene: TRBJ2-7
abundance: .
CDR3aa: CASSLSASRSYEQYF
CDR3nt: TGTGCCAGCAGTTTATCGGCTAGCAGGAGCTACGAGCAGTACTTC

v_gene: TRBV19
d_gene: .
j_gene: TRBJ2-3
abundance: .
CDR3aa: CASNLGGVSTDTQYF
CDR3nt: TGTGCCAGTAACCTAGGGGGGGTTAGCACAGATACGCAGTATTTT

v_gene: TRBV6-1
d_gene: .
j_gene: TRBJ1-5
abundance: .
CDR3aa: CASSVDRSQLQHF
CDR3nt: TGTGCCAGCAGTGTTGACAGGTCCCAGCTCCAGCATTTT

v_gene: TRBV2
d_gene: .
j_gene: TRBJ2-7
abundance: .
CDR3aa: CASRDGPYYEQYF
CDR3nt: TGTGCCAGCAGGGACGGACCCTACTACGAGCAGTACTTC

v_gene: TRBV6-5
d_gene: .
j_gene: TRBJ2-3
abundance: .
CDR3aa: CASRLDGEGTQYF
CDR3nt: TGTGCCAGCAGGCTAGACGGCGAAGGTACGCAGTATTTT

v_gene: TRBV5-8
d_gene: TRBD1
j_gene: TRBJ1-4
abundance: .
CDR3aa: CASSNRDRATNEKLFF
CDR3nt: TGTGCCAGCAGCAACCGGGACAGGGCAACTAATGAAAAACTGTTTTTT

v_gene: TRBV5-6
d_gene: .
j_gene: TRBJ2-3
abundance: .
CDR3aa: CASHLSGTDTQYF
CDR3nt: TGTGCCAGCCACCTTTCGGGCACAGATACGCAGTATTTT

v_gene: TRBV13
d_gene: TRBD1
j_gene: TRBJ2-5
abundance: .
CDR3aa: CASSLGGQGTETQYF
CDR3nt: TGTGCCAGCAGCTTAGGGGGACAGGGCACAGAGACCCAGTACTTC

v_gene: TRBV5-1
d_gene: .
j_gene: TRBJ2-7
abundance: .
CDR3aa: CASSLAQNEQYF
CDR3nt: TGCGCCAGCAGCTTGGCCCAGAACGAGCAGTACTTC

v_gene: TRBV7-3
d_gene: .
j_gene: TRBJ2-2
abundance: .
CDR3aa: CASSIDIAGELFF
CDR3nt: TGTGCCAGCAGCATCGACATTGCCGGGGAGCTGTTTTTT

v_gene: TRBV6-4
d_gene: .
j_gene: TRBJ1-5
abundance: .
CDR3aa: CASSDGPNQPQHF
CDR3nt: TGTGCCAGCAGTGACGGTCCCAATCAGCCCCAGCATTTT

v_gene: TRBV19
d_gene: TRBD1
j_gene: TRBJ1-5
abundance: .
CDR3aa: CASTWTGVDQPQHF
CDR3nt: TGTGCCAGTACCTGGACAGGGGTTGATCAGCCCCAGCATTTT

v_gene: TRBV29-1
d_gene: .
j_gene: TRBJ1-2
abundance: .
CDR3aa: CSVEEARWGYTF
CDR3nt: TGCAGCGTTGAGGAGGCCCGGTGGGGCTACACCTTC

v_gene: TRBV30
d_gene: TRBD1
j_gene: TRBJ1-4
abundance: .
CDR3aa: CAWSARTGRNEKLFF
CDR3nt: TGTGCCTGGAGCGCGCGGACAGGGCGCAATGAAAAACTGTTTTTT

v_gene: TRBV5-4
d_gene: TRBD1
j_gene: TRBJ1-2
abundance: few
CDR3aa: CASSKPGQGGGYTF
CDR3nt: TGTGCCAGCAGCAAGCCGGGACAGGGTGGGGGCTACACCTTC

v_gene: TRBV6-1
d_gene: .
j_gene: TRBJ1-1
abundance: once
CDR3aa: CASSEELYTNTEAFF
CDR3nt: TGTGCCAGCAGTGAAGAATTGTACACGAACACTGAAGCTTTCTTT

v_gene: TRBV5-1
d_gene: TRBD1
j_gene: TRBJ1-2
abundance: .
CDR3aa: CASSLGGQGRDGYTF
CDR3nt: TGCGCCAGCAGCCTGGGGGGACAGGGAAGAGATGGCTACACCTTC

v_gene: TRBV7-9
d_gene: .
j_gene: TRBJ2-7
abundance: .
CDR3aa: CASSLVAGGEQYF
CDR3nt: TGTGCCAGCAGCTTAGTAGCCGGAGGCGAGCAGTACTTC

v_gene: TRBV6-6
d_gene: .
j_gene: TRBJ1-1
abundance: medium-sized
CDR3aa: CASSRRDGPMNTEAFF
CDR3nt: TGTGCCAGCAGCCGCCGGGACGGTCCGATGAACACTGAAGCTTTCTTT

v_gene: TRBV15
d_gene: .
j_gene: TRBJ2-5
abundance: .
CDR3aa: CATSRDNDEQYF
CDR3nt: TGTGCCACCAGCAGAGATAACGATGAGCAGTACTTC

v_gene: TRBV30
d_gene: .
j_gene: TRBJ2-7
abundance: .
CDR3aa: CAWTSTPGYEQYF
CDR3nt: TGTGCCTGGACGTCGACCCCTGGTTACGAGCAGTACTTC

v_gene: TRBV7-8
d_gene: .
j_gene: TRBJ2-1
abundance: .
CDR3aa: CASSLVRYNEQFF
CDR3nt: TGTGCCAGCAGCTTAGTTCGGTACAATGAGCAGTTCTTC

v_gene: TRBV5-1
d_gene: .
j_gene: TRBJ2-1
abundance: .
CDR3aa: CASSPGLKGSYNEQFF
CDR3nt: TGCGCCAGCAGCCCCGGACTAAAAGGTTCCTACAATGAGCAGTTCTTC

v_gene: TRBV7-2
d_gene: .
j_gene: TRBJ1-2
abundance: .
CDR3aa: CASSFRDPNYGYTF
CDR3nt: TGTGCCAGCAGCTTCAGGGACCCTAACTATGGCTACACCTTC

v_gene: TRBV5-4
d_gene: .
j_gene: TRBJ1-1
abundance: .
CDR3aa: CASRARGGRLHTEAFF
CDR3nt: TGTGCCAGCAGGGCCCGCGGGGGCCGGTTGCACACTGAAGCTTTCTTT

v_gene: TRBV6-4
d_gene: TRBD1
j_gene: TRBJ2-1
abundance: few
CDR3aa: CASSDGTGGNEQFF
CDR3nt: TGTGCCAGCAGTGACGGGACAGGGGGCAATGAGCAGTTCTTC

v_gene: TRBV5-1
d_gene: TRBD1
j_gene: TRBJ2-6
abundance: .
CDR3aa: CASSAGQVLRTGANVLTF
CDR3nt: TGCGCCAGCAGCGCGGGACAGGTCCTTAGAACTGGGGCCAACGTCCTGACTTTC

v_gene: TRBV5-6
d_gene: TRBD1
j_gene: TRBJ1-3
abundance: .
CDR3aa: CASSLDRGYSGNTIYF
CDR3nt: TGTGCCAGCAGCTTGGACAGGGGCTACTCTGGAAACACCATATATTTT

v_gene: TRBV27
d_gene: .
j_gene: TRBJ1-1
abundance: .
CDR3aa: CASSPDRPYTEAFF
CDR3nt: TGTGCCAGCAGTCCGGACAGACCTTACACTGAAGCTTTCTTT

v_gene: TRBV6-5
d_gene: TRBD2
j_gene: TRBJ2-5
abundance: .
CDR3aa: CASGRGLAAQETQYF
CDR3nt: TGTGCCAGCGGGCGGGGACTAGCGGCTCAAGAGACCCAGTACTTC

v_gene: TRBV5-6
d_gene: .
j_gene: TRBJ2-2
abundance: .
CDR3aa: CASSEIAEQNTGELFF
CDR3nt: TGTGCCAGCAGCGAGATAGCGGAGCAGAACACCGGGGAGCTGTTTTTT

v_gene: TRBV30
d_gene: .
j_gene: TRBJ1-2
abundance: few
CDR3aa: CAWREDRTYAGYTF
CDR3nt: TGTGCCTGGAGGGAGGACAGAACCTATGCTGGCTACACCTTC

v_gene: TRBV29-1
d_gene: .
j_gene: TRBJ2-7
abundance: .
CDR3aa: CSVASQGYEQYF
CDR3nt: TGCAGCGTTGCTTCCCAGGGCTACGAGCAGTACTTC

v_gene: TRBV19
d_gene: .
j_gene: TRBJ2-2
abundance: .
CDR3aa: CASMVEWTGELFF
CDR3nt: TGTGCCAGTATGGTAGAGTGGACCGGGGAGCTGTTTTTT

v_gene: TRBV5-4
d_gene: .
j_gene: TRBJ2-7
abundance: .
CDR3aa: CASSRPLGGAEPWEQYF
CDR3nt: TGTGCCAGCAGCCGCCCCTTGGGAGGAGCGGAGCCCTGGGAGCAGTACTTC

v_gene: TRBV27
d_gene: .
j_gene: TRBJ1-2
abundance: few
CDR3aa: CASRPTDSRGYGYTF
CDR3nt: TGTGCCAGCAGACCGACGGACAGTAGAGGCTATGGCTACACCTTC

v_gene: TRBV7-8
d_gene: .
j_gene: TRBJ1-4
abundance: .
CDR3aa: CASSLVPAQTNEKLFF
CDR3nt: TGTGCCAGCAGCTTAGTCCCCGCGCAGACTAATGAAAAACTGTTTTTT